What follows are 22 T cell receptor beta chains derived from one specimen sequenced in a study of blood T cell repertoires in COVID-19. Sequenced by immunoSEQ multiplex PCR; TCRdb stores in-frame clones only, minus some. The data contain around 150,000 clones, 65% to 90% of them singletons. The sample taken for sequencing was peripheral blood. These receptors were obtained from a man between 60 and 75 years old with acute or convalescent COVID-19.

This clone came up once. This rearrangement joins TRBV15 to TRBJ2-1, with D perhaps TRBD2 (6 bases). This CDR3 is built from 13 residues. Trimming shortened V by 0 bases and J by 11 bases, and 11 bases separated the two germline ends. Germline-derived CDR1 and CDR2 are LNHNV and YYDKDF (reference sequence). CDR3 nucleotides: TGTGCCACCAGCAGAGATTTAGCGGCCAAGCAGTTCTTC. This sequence encodes CATSRDLAAKQFF. Full variable domain (outside the CDR3, taken from reference TRBV15 and TRBJ2-1): DAMVIQNPRYQVTQFGKPVTLSCSQTLNHNVMYWYQQKSSQAPKLLFHYYDKDFNNEADTPDNFQSRRPNTSFCFLDIRSPGLGDTAMYLCATSRDLAAKQFFGPGTRLTVL.

This rearrangement joins TRBV28 to TRBJ2-7; 10 bases agree with TRBD1. The CDR3 has 16 residues. V trimming: 6 bases; J trimming: 7 bases; junction bases outside the gene matches: 15. Germline-derived CDR1 and CDR2 are MDHEN and SYDVKM. CDR3 sequence reads: CASSPGGGQGSLEQYF. CDR3 DNA: TGTGCCAGCAGCCCCGGGGGGGGACAGGGGTCTCTGGAGCAGTACTTC.

The V and J genes are TRBV10-2 and TRBJ1-2; possibly TRBD1 for D (5 bases). V was cut by 3 bases and J by 6 bases, with 11 bases left in between. The CDR3 is 13 residues long. Germline assignment: CDR1 WSHSY and CDR2 SAAADI. CDR3 DNA sequence: TGCGCCAGCAGTGACGCCAGGGTCGATGGCTACACCTTC. Its translation is CASSDARVDGYTF.

V is TRBV3-1 (or the pseudogene TRBV3-2) and J is TRBJ1-1, with TRBD1 matching 7 bases. Germline V CDR1 and CDR2: LGHDT, YNNKEL (reference sequence). Trimming cost V 6 bases and J 8 bases; bases outside gene matches: 9. The CDR3 has 13 amino acids. CDR3 region: CASSLGTEGEAFF. CDR3 in DNA: TGTGCCAGCAGTCTCGGGACAGAAGGAGAAGCTTTCTTT.

J is TRBJ2-1 and V is TRBV7-9; 11 bases fit TRBD2. The trim removed 1 base at V and 0 bases at J, leaving 5 bases unmatched. The CDR3 spans 18 residues. The germline gives CDR1 SEHNR, CDR2 FQNEAQ (reference sequence). CDR3 sequence (DNA): TGTGCCAGCAGCTTAGGGACTAGCGGGTTCAGCTCCTACAATGAGCAGTTCTTC. It translates to CASSLGTSGFSSYNEQFF. Full variable domain (outside the CDR3, taken from reference TRBV7-9 and TRBJ2-1): DTGVSQNPRHKITKRGQNVTFRCDPISEHNRLYWYRQTLGQGPEFLTYFQNEAQLEKSRLLSDRFSAERPKGSFSTLEIQRTEQGDSAMYLCASSLGTSGFSSYNEQFFGPGTRLTVL.

This clone was counted once. The genes are TRBV25-1 and TRBJ1-6, with 8 bases fitting TRBD1. The CDR3 is 15 residues long. J lost 14 bases, V lost 5 bases, and 14 bases had no gene match. Germline CDR1 reads MGHDK; CDR2 reads SYGVNS. In DNA, the CDR3 is TGTGCCAGCAGTAACCCCGGACAGGGTATCGGGGCCCTCCACTTT. Amino acid sequence: CASSNPGQGIGALHF.

This clone occurred once. This chain connects TRBV12-5 to TRBJ2-5, with TRBD1 matching over 9 bases. In germline, CDR1 is LGHNT, CDR2 FRNRAP. CDR3 size: 13 residues. V shed 5 bases, J shed 5 bases, and the junction held 3 bases outside the gene matches. DNA of the CDR3: TGTGCTAGTGGTACAGGGGGCTGGGAGACCCAGTACTTC. It specifies CASGTGGWETQYF.

The rearrangement uses TRBV10-3 and TRBJ2-5, with 11 bases matching TRBD2. V lost 4 bases, J lost 1 base, and 5 bases stayed unmatched. The CDR3 spans 16 residues. Germline-derived CDR1 and CDR2 are ENHRY and SYGVKD. Here the CDR3 reads CAISVGLAGLQETQYF. CDR3 DNA: TGTGCCATCAGTGTAGGACTAGCGGGCCTCCAAGAGACCCAGTACTTC.

This sequence joins TRBV2 and TRBJ2-3, with D unresolved. CDR1 is SNHLY and CDR2 is FYNNEI in the germline V gene. The CDR3 consists of 12 residues. Trimming shortened V by 1 base and J by 8 bases, and 7 bases separated the two germline ends. Here the CDR3 DNA reads TGTGCCAGCAGTGAAGTAGCCTTTACGCAGTATTTT. Its protein is CASSEVAFTQYF.

V and J are TRBV6-2 or TRBV6-3 and TRBJ2-1, with 14 bases matching TRBD2. The CDR3 has 16 residues. Germline V CDR1 and CDR2: MNHEY, SVGEGT. Trimming removed 5 bases from V and 7 bases from J; junction bases left unmatched: 7. CDR3 in amino acids: CASSPRTSGRWNEQFF. CDR3 sequence (DNA): TGTGCCAGCAGTCCCAGGACTAGCGGGAGGTGGAATGAGCAGTTCTTC.

This sequence joins TRBV5-1 and TRBJ2-7; weak D call: TRBD1 (6 bases). This CDR3 region has 15 residues. V lost 4 bases and J 1 base, leaving 15 bases between the germline ends. CDR1 and CDR2 from the germline V gene are SGHRS and YFSETQ. As DNA, the CDR3 is TGCGCCAGCAGCCTCGGGCAGGGGCCTTCCTACGAGCAGTACTTC. Translating it yields CASSLGQGPSYEQYF.

This chain uses TRBV28 with TRBJ2-7, with 8 bases that match TRBD2. The CDR3 consists of 16 residues. Germline V gene lookup returns CDR1 MDHEN and CDR2 SYDVKM. Losses at the gene ends were 3 bases for V and 0 bases for J; bases not matched to a gene: 7. The CDR3 nucleotides are TGTGCCAGCAGTTTGGGGCTAGCGGGCCCCTCCTACGAGCAGTACTTC. Its protein product is CASSLGLAGPSYEQYF. Drawing the rest from reference TRBV28 and TRBJ2-7, the complete variable domain is DVKVTQSSRYLVKRTGEKVFLECVQDMDHENMFWYRQDPGLGLRLIYFSYDVKMKEKGDIPEGYSVSREKKERFSLILESASTNQTSMYLCASSLGLAGPSYEQYFGPGTRLTVT.

The chain carries TRBV18 and TRBJ1-6, with D perhaps TRBD1 (5 bases). V lost 4 bases and J 8 bases, leaving 9 bases between the germline ends. CDR3 length: 13 residues. Germline CDR1 reads KGHSH; CDR2 reads LQKENI. The CDR3 sequence: CASSLETDSPLHF. The CDR3 bases are TGTGCCAGCTCACTCGAGACAGATTCACCCCTCCACTTT.

CDR3: CASKATGAPHEKLFF. CDR3 coding DNA: TGCGCCAGCAAGGCTACAGGGGCCCCTCATGAAAAACTGTTTTTT. J is TRBJ1-4 and V is TRBV5-1; 7 nucleotides match TRBD1. The V segment lost 6 bases and the J segment 6 bases; nucleotides outside the gene matches: 11. Looked up from germline, CDR1 is SGHRS and CDR2 is YFSETQ. The CDR3 runs 15 residues.

V is TRBV5-1 and J is TRBJ1-2; the D is unclear. This CDR3 spans 15 amino acids. The ends were cut back, 0 bases at V and 4 bases at J, with 13 bases in the middle. Germline V gene data show CDR1 as SGHRS and CDR2 as YFSETQ. The CDR3 bases are TGCGCCAGCAGCTTGGGTGGCAGGCCGTTCTATGGCTACACCTTC. This gives the protein CASSLGGRPFYGYTF.

This chain uses TRBV24-1 with TRBJ1-5, with 8 nucleotides matching TRBD1. Germline V gene sequence: CDR1 KGHDR, CDR2 SFDVKD. The CDR3 consists of 17 residues. V trimming: 3 bases; J trimming: 4 bases; junction bases outside the gene matches: 10. In nucleotides, the CDR3 is TGTGCCACCAGTGATAGCCGGACAGGGCCCACGAATCAGCCCCAGCATTTT. Its protein product is CATSDSRTGPTNQPQHF.

A note on this clone: The missing conserved phenylalanine or tryptophan at the end of this CDR3 makes a read error likely. It is unclear where the CDR3 begins or ends on the DNA, so no DNA is shown, and the CDR3 is as TCRdb lists it. This chain links TRBV10-3 with TRBJ2-3; TRBD2 is the table's D call and was not checked against the DNA. Germline V gene lookup returns CDR1 ENHRY and CDR2 SYGVKD. The CDR3 numbers 9 amino acids, ends counted. The CDR3 sequence is CAISEPLQA.

The chain carries TRBV4-2 and TRBJ2-3; 8 bases are a match to TRBD1. The CDR3 contains 15 residues. Germline trimming cut 3 bases from V and 0 bases from J; bases unmatched to any gene: 2. The germline V gene has CDR1 LGHNA and CDR2 YNFKEQ. The CDR3 reads CASSQWDRSTDTQYF. DNA for the CDR3: TGTGCCAGCAGCCAGTGGGACAGGAGCACAGATACGCAGTATTTT.

This clone was counted once. V gene TRBV19 combines with J gene TRBJ1-5; 8 bases are a match to TRBD1. The V gene end was trimmed by 3 bases and the J gene end by 4 bases; junction bases not matched to a gene: 5. Germline CDR1 is LNHDA and CDR2 is SQIVND (reference sequence). This CDR3 comprises 15 residues. The CDR3 is CASSIYGQGNQPQHF. The CDR3 bases are TGTGCCAGTAGTATTTACGGACAGGGTAATCAGCCCCAGCATTTT.

The genes are TRBV3-1 (or the pseudogene TRBV3-2) and TRBJ2-5, with 9 bases matching TRBD2. The V and J ends lost 0 bases and 11 bases, in that order; junction bases with no gene match: 7. This CDR3 has 14 residues. Per germline, CDR1 LGHDT and CDR2 YNNKEL (reference sequence). As DNA, the CDR3 is TGTGCCAGCAGCCAAGAACCTAGCGGGAAGGAACAGTACTTC. This sequence encodes CASSQEPSGKEQYF.

The rearrangement links TRBV5-4 to TRBJ1-2; 11 bases are shared with TRBD1. The junction had 2 bases not matched to a gene; V was cut back by 3 bases and J by 4 bases. CDR3 length: 14 amino acids. Germline CDR1 reads SGHNT; CDR2 reads YYREEE (reference sequence). The DNA for the CDR3 is TGTGCCAGCAGCTGGGACAGGGGGTCCTATGGCTACACCTTC. As protein: CASSWDRGSYGYTF.

The chain couples TRBV6-5 to TRBJ1-1; perhaps TRBD1 as D (6 bases). The length of the CDR3 is 14 residues. Trimming pared 8 bases from V and 1 base from J, leaving 14 bases between. Per the germline V gene, CDR1 is MNHEY and CDR2 is SVGAGI. In nucleotides, the CDR3 is TGTGCCAGCGCTATAGGGACAACGAACACTGAAGCTTTCTTT. The encoded protein is CASAIGTTNTEAFF.